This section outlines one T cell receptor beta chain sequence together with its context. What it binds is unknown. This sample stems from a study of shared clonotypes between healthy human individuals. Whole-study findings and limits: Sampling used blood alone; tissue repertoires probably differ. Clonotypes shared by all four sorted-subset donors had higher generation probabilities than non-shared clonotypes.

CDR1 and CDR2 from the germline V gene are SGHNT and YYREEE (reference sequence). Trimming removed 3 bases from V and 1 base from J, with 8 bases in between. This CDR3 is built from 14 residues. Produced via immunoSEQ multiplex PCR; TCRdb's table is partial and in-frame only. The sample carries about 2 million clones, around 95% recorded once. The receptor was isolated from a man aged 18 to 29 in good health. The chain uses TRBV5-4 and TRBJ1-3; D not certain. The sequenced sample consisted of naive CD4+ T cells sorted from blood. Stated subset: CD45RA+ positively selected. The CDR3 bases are TGTGCCAGCAGCTCAAGACAATCTGGAAACACCATATATTTT. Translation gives CASSSRQSGNTIYF.